Below, 32 T cell receptor beta chains from the same sample are listed, as sequenced in a study of T cells in Graves' hyperthyroidism and ophthalmopathy. Amplification of TCR beta CDR3 regions was performed using RNA transcripts as template. During a first-round RT-PCR of the TCR CDR3, the HTBI primer set was used. TCRdb ran MiXCR on the multiplex PCR reads and lists one entry per CDR3 protein. The sample shows under 600,000 distinct CDR3 sequences, about a sixth of them seen only once. Sequencing used blood. These receptor sequences come from a woman in her thirties or forties with Graves' ophthalmopathy.

This clonotype was observed at least ten times. This chain links TRBV27 with TRBJ2-5; a weak D match, TRBD2 (5 bases). This CDR3 contains 15 residues. The V gene's germline CDR1 is MNHEY and CDR2 SMNVEV (reference sequence). Trimming removed 3 bases from V and 1 base from J, with 12 bases in between. This CDR3 is CASSFRGPPQETQYF. The CDR3 DNA is TGTGCCAGCAGTTTCCGCGGGCCTCCCCAAGAGACCCAGTACTTC.

This clonotype was seen more than once but under ten times. The V gene is TRBV27, the J gene TRBJ1-2; D gene ambiguous. The CDR3 extends over 14 amino acids. In germline, CDR1 is MNHEY, CDR2 SMNVEV (reference sequence). Trimming took off 5 bases at V and 4 bases at J, with 14 bases between the two ends. The CDR3 DNA reads as TGTGCCAGCAGTCCCCCCGGAGAGTTCTATGGCTACACCTTC. Amino acid sequence: CASSPPGEFYGYTF.

This clonotype has at least ten counts. V is TRBV27 and J is TRBJ1-1; D perhaps matches TRBD1 (5 bases). Germline CDR1 MNHEY, CDR2 SMNVEV (reference sequence). Trimming left V 3 bases short and J 1 base short, with 15 bases between. The CDR3 consists of 16 residues. CDR3 region: CASSFTERGGNTEAFF. Here the CDR3 DNA reads TGTGCCAGCAGTTTTACCGAAAGGGGCGGGAACACTGAAGCTTTCTTT.

This clonotype was counted ten times or more. CDR3 coding DNA: TGTGCCAGCAGTCCACCCTCGGGACGGATCTATGGCTACACCTTC. Residues: CASSPPSGRIYGYTF. This sequence joins TRBV28 and TRBJ1-2; D might be TRBD1 (5 bases). There are 15 residues in the CDR3. V was pared by 5 bases and J by 4 bases, with 17 bases between. Germline CDR1 reads MDHEN; CDR2 reads SYDVKM.

As for this clonotype: A much larger clone differs from this one at a single base, so this may be a read error. The chain uses TRBV5-1 and TRBJ2-1; 14 bases line up with TRBD2. V gave up 7 bases and J gave up 0 bases; unmatched junction bases: 9. CDR3 length equals 18 residues. The germline gives CDR1 SGHRS, CDR2 YFSETQ. CDR3 DNA: TGCGCCAGCGGCGCGCTGGGGACTAGCGGGAGCTCCTACAATGAGCAGTTCTTC. This translates into CASGALGTSGSSYNEQFF.

The chain is built from TRBV4-1 and TRBJ2-2; D possibly corresponds to TRBD1 (6 bases). The length of the CDR3 is 16 residues. CDR1 is MGHRA and CDR2 is YSYEKL in the germline V gene. V lost 5 bases and J lost 4, with 17 bases in between. The CDR3 loop reads CASSLHRDTTTGELFF. The CDR3 bases are TGCGCCAGCAGCTTACACCGGGACACCACCACCGGGGAGCTGTTTTTT.

This clonotype occurred many times. The V and J genes are TRBV7-9 and TRBJ2-1; D is possibly TRBD2 (5 bases). Germline V CDR1 and CDR2: SEHNR, FQNEAQ (reference sequence). This CDR3 is built from 13 residues. Trimming took off 5 bases at V and 9 bases at J, with 14 bases between the two ends. CDR3 residues: CASSQLGGFEQFF. The DNA of the CDR3 is TGTGCCAGCAGCCAACTCGGAGGTTTTGAGCAGTTCTTC.

The chain has TRBV10-2 and TRBJ1-5, with D possibly matching TRBD1 (5 bases). Between the trimmed V and J ends, which lost 7 bases and 4 bases, there was a span of 17 bases. The CDR3 loop spans 15 amino acids. Germline CDR1 is WSHSY and CDR2 is SAAADI. The CDR3: CASNNQGVGNQPQHF. In DNA, the CDR3 is TGCGCCAGCAACAATCAGGGTGTTGGGAATCAGCCCCAGCATTTT.

This clonotype came up many times. This chain joins TRBV28 and TRBJ1-5, with 11 bases identical to TRBD1. V was clipped by 3 bases and J by 5 bases; unmatched bases: 3. Germline assignment: CDR1 MDHEN and CDR2 SYDVKM. The CDR3 length is 15 residues. The chain's CDR3 is CASSFWTGGDQPQHF. The CDR3 DNA follows: TGTGCCAGCAGTTTCTGGACAGGGGGCGATCAGCCCCAGCATTTT.

The table lists this clonotype with many counts. The chain is built from TRBV20-1 and TRBJ2-1; 8 bases agree with TRBD2. V lost 3 bases to trimming and J lost 5 bases; unmatched junction nucleotides: 12. Germline CDR1 DFQATT, CDR2 SNEGSKA (reference sequence). CDR3 size: 16 residues. The CDR3 region is CSASGPQREMNNEQFF. CDR3 nucleotides: TGCAGTGCTAGTGGCCCCCAGCGGGAGATGAACAATGAGCAGTTCTTC.

This clonotype was recorded many times. The chain recombines TRBV2 with TRBJ2-1, with D maybe TRBD2 (7 bases). Germline loops: CDR1 SNHLY, CDR2 FYNNEI. The CDR3 totals 17 residues. With 1 base removed from V and 4 bases from J, the gap between germline ends came to 17 bases. CDR3 region: CASSEVKGGDFYNEQFF. Here the CDR3 DNA reads TGTGCCAGCAGTGAAGTGAAAGGGGGGGACTTTTACAATGAGCAGTTCTTC.

This clonotype has at least ten counts. This rearrangement joins TRBV5-1 to TRBJ2-1, with 8 bases lining up with TRBD2. Germline CDR1 is SGHRS and CDR2 is YFSETQ. The CDR3 totals 13 residues. Trimming removed 1 base from V and 12 bases from J; junction bases left unmatched: 6. The CDR3 sequence is CASSLLAGHRQFF. CDR3 sequence (DNA): TGCGCCAGCAGCTTGTTAGCGGGACACCGGCAGTTCTTC. The full variable domain, its missing parts supplied by reference TRBV5-1 and TRBJ2-1, is KAGVTQTPRYLIKTRGQQVTLSCSPISGHRSVSWYQQTPGQGLQFLFEYFSETQRNKGNFPGRFSGRQFSNSRSEMNVSTLELGDSALYLCASSLLAGHRQFFGPGTRLTVL.

This clonotype was detected many times. The rearrangement uses TRBV2 and TRBJ1-2, with D possibly TRBD1 on 5 matching bases. Germline CDR1 reads SNHLY; CDR2 reads FYNNEI. V gave up 6 bases and J gave up 5 bases, with 10 bases separating them. This CDR3 has 12 residues. DNA for the CDR3: TGTGCCAGCAGGACAGTGCGATATGGCTACACCTTC. This translates into CASRTVRYGYTF.

As regards this clonotype: A single base separates this from a much larger clone, so it may be a read error. The chain links TRBV5-1 to TRBJ2-7; D tentatively fits TRBD1 or TRBD2 (5 bases each). V lost 8 bases to trimming and J lost 7 bases, with 25 bases between them. CDR1 is SGHRS and CDR2 is YFSETQ in the germline V gene. This CDR3 contains 15 residues. In DNA form, the CDR3 reads TGCGCCAGAAGACCGACTACCCTGGTGGGGGAAGAGCAGTACTTC. Residues: CARRPTTLVGEEQYF.

This clonotype was seen only a few times. The chain couples TRBV18 to TRBJ2-7; D is uncertain. The germline V gene has CDR1 KGHSH and CDR2 LQKENI. The V and J ends lost 1 base and 4 bases respectively, with 11 bases between them. The CDR3 totals 14 residues. As DNA, the CDR3 is TGTGCCAGCTCACCACAAGGGTCCGATTACGAGCAGTACTTC. Amino acids: CASSPQGSDYEQYF.

Note on this clonotype: One end of the junction is discordant with germline, which a read error may explain. J is TRBJ2-1 and V is TRBV9; TRBD2 is a possible D gene (6 bases). The CDR3 has 14 residues. Per the germline V gene, CDR1 is SGDLS and CDR2 is YYNGEE. The CDR3 reads CAGSVGPSGPEQFF. The CDR3 coding sequence is TGTGCCGGCAGCGTAGGCCCCAGCGGGCCTGAGCAGTTCTTC.

The V gene is TRBV18, the J gene TRBJ2-3, with 8 nucleotides matching TRBD2. The CDR3 runs 15 residues. The V segment lost 5 bases and the J segment 6 bases; nucleotides outside the gene matches: 10. The V gene's germline CDR1 is KGHSH and CDR2 LQKENI. CDR3 protein: CASSSTRGGADTQYF. CDR3 DNA sequence: TGTGCCAGCTCATCCACACGGGGGGGGGCCGATACGCAGTATTTT.

This clonotype came up many times. The chain employs TRBV11-2 and TRBJ2-1, with a possible D match to TRBD2 (7 bases). V was cut by 1 base and J by 6 bases, with 16 bases left in between. The V gene's germline CDR1 is SGHAT and CDR2 FQNNGV. The CDR3 sequence is 16 residues long. CDR3 in DNA: TGTGCCAGCAGCTTAGTGGCGGGGGCGGGGCGCAATGAGCAGTTCTTC. This sequence encodes CASSLVAGAGRNEQFF. The full variable domain, with the rest looked up from reference TRBV11-2 and TRBJ2-1, is EAGVAQSPRYKIIEKRQSVAFWCNPISGHATLYWYQQILGQGPKLLIQFQNNGVVDDSQLPKDRFSAERLKGVDSTLKIQPAKLEDSAVYLCASSLVAGAGRNEQFFGPGTRLTVL.

This clonotype was seen more than once but under ten times. This chain connects TRBV11-2 to TRBJ2-7, with D perhaps TRBD2 (5 bases). Germline CDR1 SGHAT, CDR2 FQNNGV. The length of the CDR3 is 14 residues. V dropped 0 bases and J dropped 6 bases, with 12 bases sitting between them. Here the CDR3 DNA reads TGTGCCAGCAGCTTAGAGCAGTCTCGGGGCGAGCAGTACTTC. It yields the protein CASSLEQSRGEQYF.

The gene calls are TRBV20-1 and TRBJ1-1, with D possibly matching TRBD1 (6 bases). The CDR3 loop spans 14 amino acids. CDR1 and CDR2 (germline): DFQATT, SNEGSKA (reference sequence). V lost 0 bases and J lost 1, with 9 bases in between. The CDR3 region is CSAREGGWNTEAFF. The CDR3 DNA reads TGCAGTGCTAGAGAAGGGGGTTGGAACACTGAAGCTTTCTTT.

The V and J genes are TRBV5-1 and TRBJ2-6; weak D call: TRBD1 (5 bases). The ends were cut back, 0 bases at V and 4 bases at J, with 11 bases in the middle. CDR1 is SGHRS, CDR2 YFSETQ, per germline. The CDR3 consists of 16 residues. For the CDR3, the DNA is TGCGCCAGCAGCTTGGTTGCAGGGCCCGGGGCCAACGTCCTGACTTTC. Amino acids: CASSLVAGPGANVLTF.

This clonotype came up many times. V gene TRBV6-1 combines with J gene TRBJ2-7; 11 bases fit TRBD1. With V trimmed by 4 bases and J by 7 bases, 6 bases remained unmatched. The CDR3 is 14 amino acids. Germline lookup yields CDR1 MNHNS and CDR2 SASEGT. CDR3 sequence reads: CASSAGTGGEEQYF. Written as DNA, the CDR3 is TGTGCCAGCAGTGCCGGGACAGGGGGAGAGGAGCAGTACTTC.

This clonotype was observed many times. The chain employs TRBV5-1 and TRBJ2-4; TRBD1 is a possible D gene (5 bases). Trimming took off 3 bases at V and 7 bases at J, with 17 bases between the two ends. Germline V gene sequence: CDR1 SGHRS, CDR2 YFSETQ. The CDR3 loop spans 15 amino acids. The CDR3 protein is CASSSGLQGRNIQYF. Written as DNA, the CDR3 is TGCGCCAGCAGCTCCGGGCTCCAGGGTCGGAACATTCAGTACTTC.

The V and J genes are TRBV5-1 and TRBJ2-3; TRBD2 agrees at 7 bases. Germline CDR1 is SGHRS and CDR2 is YFSETQ. J gave up 4 bases and V 2 bases, and 10 bases lay outside the gene matches. CDR3 length equals 16 residues. CDR3 loop: CASSFDSRGGADTQYF. DNA for the CDR3: TGCGCCAGCAGCTTTGACTCTCGGGGAGGGGCAGATACGCAGTATTTT.

The chain recombines TRBV5-1 with TRBJ1-1; 12 positions agree with TRBD1. J was trimmed by 4 bases and V by 4 bases; bases with no gene match: 8. Per the germline V gene, CDR1 is SGHRS and CDR2 is YFSETQ. CDR3 length: 16 residues. The DNA for the CDR3 is TGCGCCAGCAGCCCGGGGACAGGGGGCCTGGGCACTGAAGCTTTCTTT. Translating gives CASSPGTGGLGTEAFF.

This clonotype was seen repeatedly, ten times or more. This sequence joins TRBV2 and TRBJ1-1; D is unresolved. The CDR3 has 13 amino acids. V dropped 6 bases and J dropped 0 bases, with 8 bases sitting between them. The V gene's germline CDR1 is SNHLY and CDR2 FYNNEI. The CDR3 region has the DNA TGTGCCAGCAGCGCAATTATGAACACTGAAGCTTTCTTT. It is translated as CASSAIMNTEAFF.

This clonotype was seen only a few times. The chain couples TRBV25-1 to TRBJ2-2, with 9 bases lining up with TRBD1. Trimming took 4 bases from V and 1 from J; bases not matched to a gene: 4. CDR3 size: 16 residues. Per the germline V gene, CDR1 is MGHDK and CDR2 is SYGVNS. CDR3 sequence: CASSATGGMNTGELFF. The CDR3 DNA reads TGTGCCAGCAGTGCCACAGGGGGCATGAACACCGGGGAGCTGTTTTTT.

This clonotype was seen many times. V gene TRBV2 combines with J gene TRBJ1-1; D is unresolved. The V end was cut by 7 bases, the J end by 4 bases, with 13 bases between. Looked up from germline, CDR1 is SNHLY and CDR2 is FYNNEI. The CDR3 spans 13 residues. The CDR3 DNA reads as TGTGCCAGCACGCCAACCTGGGGCACTGAAGCTTTCTTT. Its protein is CASTPTWGTEAFF.

This clonotype was found a few times. CDR3 coding DNA: TGTGCCAGTAGTTCACAGGGATGGACTGAAGCTTTCTTT. Amino acids: CASSSQGWTEAFF. The chain uses TRBV19 and TRBJ1-1, with D perhaps TRBD1 (6 bases). CDR3 length: 13 amino acids. V lost 5 bases, J lost 5 bases, and 12 bases lay in between. Germline V gives CDR1 LNHDA, CDR2 SQIVND (reference sequence).

This clonotype has only a few counts. CDR3 DNA: TGCAGCATCGAGGGGGAGTTGAGGACTGAAGCTTTCTTT. As protein: CSIEGELRTEAFF. The V and J genes are TRBV29-1 and TRBJ1-1; D is possibly TRBD1 (6 bases). Between the trimmed V and J ends, which lost 8 bases and 5 bases, there was a span of 18 bases. The germline gives CDR1 SQVTM, CDR2 ANQGSEA. This CDR3 spans 13 amino acids.

The chain employs TRBV2 and TRBJ2-2, with D perhaps TRBD2 (6 bases). The CDR3 is made up of 13 amino acids. Germline-derived CDR1 and CDR2 are SNHLY and FYNNEI. V lost 8 bases to trimming and J lost 4 bases, with 11 bases between them. The CDR3 sequence is CASGARGTGELFF. CDR3 in DNA: TGTGCCAGCGGGGCGCGGGGCACCGGGGAGCTGTTTTTT.

The sample holds a few counts of this clonotype. DNA of the CDR3: TGCGCCAGCGGACTTGGGACTAGCGGGAGGTTCCAAGAGACCCAGTACTTC. It translates to CASGLGTSGRFQETQYF. The chain couples TRBV5-1 to TRBJ2-5; 15 positions match TRBD2. The V and J ends lost 7 bases and 1 base, in that order; junction bases with no gene match: 8. The CDR3 is 17 residues long. Germline V CDR1 and CDR2: SGHRS, YFSETQ.